The 13 T cell receptor beta chains below come from one sample, sequenced in a study of blood T cell repertoires in COVID-19. The protocol was immunoSEQ multiplex PCR, while the TCRdb copy is restricted to in-frame clones and leaves out a portion. The sample contains about 300,000 clones, roughly 89% of which appear only once. Sample: peripheral blood. The receptors come from a man aged 35 to 55 with acute or convalescent COVID-19.

This clone appeared a few times. This sequence joins TRBV5-1 and TRBJ1-1, with D hard to call. Between the trimmed V and J ends, which lost 2 bases and 3 bases, there was a span of 11 bases. This CDR3 is built from 14 residues. In germline, CDR1 is SGHRS, CDR2 YFSETQ. The CDR3 DNA is TGCGCCAGCAGCTTAAATGTCGGGGACACTGAAGCTTTCTTT. This encodes CASSLNVGDTEAFF.

The rearrangement uses TRBV2 and TRBJ2-1; D possibly corresponds to TRBD1 (5 bases). The CDR3 is 14 residues long. V lost 7 bases and J 3 bases, leaving 13 bases between the germline ends. Germline CDR1 is SNHLY and CDR2 is FYNNEI. CDR3 nucleotide sequence: TGTGCCAGCACGAATCAGGGATTCTACAATGAGCAGTTCTTC. It translates to CASTNQGFYNEQFF.

The genes are TRBV5-1 and TRBJ2-1; 7 bases are shared with TRBD2. The CDR3 has 15 residues. Germline V gene data show CDR1 as SGHRS and CDR2 as YFSETQ. The J segment lost 2 bases and the V segment lost 4 bases, leaving 6 bases of the junction unmatched. The CDR3 region is CASSVSSGPYNEQFF. The DNA for the CDR3 is TGCGCCAGCAGCGTTTCTAGCGGACCCTACAATGAGCAGTTCTTC.

The rearrangement links TRBV19 to TRBJ2-7, with TRBD1 matching over 7 bases. The CDR3 extends over 15 amino acids. Germline V gives CDR1 LNHDA, CDR2 SQIVND (reference sequence). The V and J ends lost 2 bases and 0 bases, in that order; junction bases with no gene match: 4. The CDR3 loop reads CASSIKTGSSYEQYF. In DNA, the CDR3 is TGTGCCAGTAGTATAAAGACAGGGAGCTCCTACGAGCAGTACTTC.

The rearrangement joins TRBV19 to TRBJ2-1, with D perhaps matching TRBD1 (6 bases). CDR3 size: 14 residues. V lost 1 base and J lost 10, with 14 bases in between. Germline lookup yields CDR1 LNHDA and CDR2 SQIVND (reference sequence). The CDR3 DNA reads as TGTGCCAGTAGTATAGTTGGCAGGGGCCCCGAGCAGTTCTTC. Translation gives CASSIVGRGPEQFF.

V gene TRBV7-2 combines with J gene TRBJ1-2; a weak D match, TRBD1 (5 bases). V was clipped by 5 bases and J by 2 bases, with 9 bases between them. Germline CDR1 reads SGHTA; CDR2 reads FQGNSA. The length of the CDR3 is 13 residues. CDR3 bases: TGTGCCAGCAGCCTGACAGAGAACTATGGCTACACCTTC. Amino acids: CASSLTENYGYTF.

The chain joins TRBV19 to TRBJ1-4; perhaps TRBD1 as D (5 bases). The CDR3 is 13 residues long. Looked up from germline, CDR1 is LNHDA and CDR2 is SQIVND (reference sequence). Trimming removed 10 bases from V and 8 bases from J, with 17 bases in between. CDR3 amino acids: CATDGQGREKLFF. CDR3 in DNA: TGTGCCACTGACGGGCAGGGAAGGGAAAAACTGTTTTTT.

V and J are TRBV3-1 (or the pseudogene TRBV3-2) and TRBJ1-6, with TRBD1 as a possible D gene (5 bases). CDR1 is LGHDT and CDR2 is YNNKEL in the germline V gene (reference sequence). CDR3 length: 15 residues. The V gene lost 1 base and the J gene lost 8 bases, with 12 bases spanning the gap. The CDR3 DNA reads as TGTGCCAGCAGCCAAGGCTCCAGGGCTGATTCACCCCTCCACTTT. Its translation is CASSQGSRADSPLHF.

The rearrangement joins TRBV2 to TRBJ2-7, with 7 bases that match TRBD1. The CDR3 contains 14 residues. Trimming removed 7 bases from V and 5 bases from J; junction bases left unmatched: 11. Germline assignment: CDR1 SNHLY and CDR2 FYNNEI. CDR3 loop: CASKSTGSANEQYF. For the CDR3, the DNA is TGTGCCAGCAAATCGACAGGGAGCGCAAACGAGCAGTACTTC.

V usage is TRBV6-5 and J usage is TRBJ1-2, with TRBD1 matching 11 bases. CDR1 is MNHEY, CDR2 SVGAGI, per germline. The CDR3 is made up of 14 amino acids. V lost 7 bases and J lost 8; bases outside the gene matches: 9. The CDR3: CASTRTGGLGGYTF. The CDR3 DNA reads TGTGCCAGCACCCGGACAGGGGGCTTGGGGGGCTACACCTTC.

The rearrangement links TRBV5-1 to TRBJ1-1; a weak D match, TRBD1 (6 bases). V lost 8 bases to trimming and J lost 4 bases, with 18 bases between them. The germline CDR1 and CDR2 sequences are SGHRS and YFSETQ. The CDR3 is made up of 14 amino acids. CDR3: CASRLGGQGTEAFF. In DNA form, the CDR3 reads TGCGCCAGTAGGCTGGGGGGGCAAGGCACTGAAGCTTTCTTT.

The DNA for the CDR3 is TGTGCCAGCAGCCCGGCCAGGTTAAATGAGCAGTTCTTC. It translates to CASSPARLNEQFF. V usage is TRBV14 and J usage is TRBJ2-1; D gene ambiguous. This CDR3 is 13 amino acids long. V dropped 4 bases and J dropped 7 bases, with 11 bases sitting between them. Germline CDR1 and CDR2: SGHDN and FVKESK.

V gene TRBV9 combines with J gene TRBJ1-2; no clear D gene. CDR3 length: 14 residues. Germline V gene data show CDR1 as SGDLS and CDR2 as YYNGEE. With 4 bases removed from V and 7 bases from J, the gap between germline ends came to 17 bases. CDR3 region: CASSLVGDGGGYTF. The CDR3 DNA sequence: TGTGCCAGCAGCCTAGTCGGAGACGGAGGTGGCTACACCTTC.